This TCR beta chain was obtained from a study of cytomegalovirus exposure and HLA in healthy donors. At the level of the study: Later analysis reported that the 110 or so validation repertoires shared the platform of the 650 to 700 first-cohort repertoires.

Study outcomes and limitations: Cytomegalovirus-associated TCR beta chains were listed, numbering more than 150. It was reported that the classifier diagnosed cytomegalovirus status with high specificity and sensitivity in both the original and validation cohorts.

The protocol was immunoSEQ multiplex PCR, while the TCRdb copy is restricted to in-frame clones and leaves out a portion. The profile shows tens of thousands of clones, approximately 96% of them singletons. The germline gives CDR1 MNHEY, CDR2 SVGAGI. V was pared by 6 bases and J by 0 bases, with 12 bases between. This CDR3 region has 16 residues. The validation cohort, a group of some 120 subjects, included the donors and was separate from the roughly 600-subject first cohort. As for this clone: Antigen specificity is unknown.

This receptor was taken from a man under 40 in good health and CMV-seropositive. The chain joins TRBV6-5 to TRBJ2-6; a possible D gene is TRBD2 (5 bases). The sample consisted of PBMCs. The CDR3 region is CASSYEGGSGANVLTF. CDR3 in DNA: TGTGCCAGCAGCTACGAGGGCGGCTCTGGGGCCAACGTCCTGACTTTC.